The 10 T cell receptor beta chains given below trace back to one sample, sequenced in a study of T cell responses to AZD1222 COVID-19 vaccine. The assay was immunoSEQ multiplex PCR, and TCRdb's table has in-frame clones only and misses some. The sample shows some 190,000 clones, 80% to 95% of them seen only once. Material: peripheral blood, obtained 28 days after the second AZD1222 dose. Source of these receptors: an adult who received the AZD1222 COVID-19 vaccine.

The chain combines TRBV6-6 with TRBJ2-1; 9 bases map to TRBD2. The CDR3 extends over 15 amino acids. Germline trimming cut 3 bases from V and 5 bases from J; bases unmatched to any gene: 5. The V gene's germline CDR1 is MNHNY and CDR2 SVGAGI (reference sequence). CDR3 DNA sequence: TGTGCCAGCAGTTATCAGAGCGGGGGGAACAATGAGCAGTTCTTC. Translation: CASSYQSGGNNEQFF.

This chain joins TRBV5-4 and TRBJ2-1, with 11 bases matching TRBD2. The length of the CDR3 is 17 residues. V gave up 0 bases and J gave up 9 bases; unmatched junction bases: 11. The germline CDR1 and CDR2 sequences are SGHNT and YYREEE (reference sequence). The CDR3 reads CASSLGGSGGARSEQFF. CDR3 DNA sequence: TGTGCCAGCAGCTTGGGTGGTAGCGGGGGGGCCCGGTCTGAGCAGTTCTTC. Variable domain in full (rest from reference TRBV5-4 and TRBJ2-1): ETGVTQSPTHLIKTRGQQVTLRCSSQSGHNTVSWYQQALGQGPQFIFQYYREEENGRGNFPPRFSGLQFPNYSSELNVNALELDDSALYLCASSLGGSGGARSEQFFGPGTRLTVL.

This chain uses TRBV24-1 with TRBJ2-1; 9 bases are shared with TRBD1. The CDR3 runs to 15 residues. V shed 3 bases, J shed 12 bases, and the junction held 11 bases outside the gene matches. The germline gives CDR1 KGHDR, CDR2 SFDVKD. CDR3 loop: CATSDTGTGQGRQFF. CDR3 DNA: TGTGCCACCAGTGATACCGGGACAGGGCAAGGGCGGCAGTTCTTC.

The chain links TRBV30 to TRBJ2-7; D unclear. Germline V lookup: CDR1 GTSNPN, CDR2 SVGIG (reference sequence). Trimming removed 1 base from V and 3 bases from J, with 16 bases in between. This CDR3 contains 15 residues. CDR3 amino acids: CAWSAGKPLLYEQYF. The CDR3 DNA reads TGTGCCTGGAGTGCGGGTAAGCCTCTTCTCTACGAGCAGTACTTC.

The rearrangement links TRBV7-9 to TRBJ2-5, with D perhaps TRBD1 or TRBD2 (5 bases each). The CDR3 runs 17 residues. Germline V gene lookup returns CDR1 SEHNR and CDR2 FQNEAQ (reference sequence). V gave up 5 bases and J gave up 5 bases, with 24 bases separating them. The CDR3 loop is CASSPRLGPELRETQYF. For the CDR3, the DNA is TGTGCCAGCAGCCCCCGGCTGGGACCGGAACTTAGGGAGACCCAGTACTTC. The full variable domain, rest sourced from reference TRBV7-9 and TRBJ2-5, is DTGVSQNPRHKITKRGQNVTFRCDPISEHNRLYWYRQTLGQGPEFLTYFQNEAQLEKSRLLSDRFSAERPKGSFSTLEIQRTEQGDSAMYLCASSPRLGPELRETQYFGPGTRLLVL.

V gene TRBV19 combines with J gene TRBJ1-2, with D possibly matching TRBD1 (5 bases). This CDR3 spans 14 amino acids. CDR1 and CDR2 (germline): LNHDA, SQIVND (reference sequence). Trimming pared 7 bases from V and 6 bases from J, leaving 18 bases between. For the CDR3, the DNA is TGTGCCAGTACCCGGGGGGGACTGAGCGATGGCTACACCTTC. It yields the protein CASTRGGLSDGYTF. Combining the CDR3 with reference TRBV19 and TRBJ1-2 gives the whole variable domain DGGITQSPKYLFRKEGQNVTLSCEQNLNHDAMYWYRQDPGQGLRLIYYSQIVNDFQKGDIAEGYSVSREKKESFPLTVTSAQKNPTAFYLCASTRGGLSDGYTFGSGTRLTVV.

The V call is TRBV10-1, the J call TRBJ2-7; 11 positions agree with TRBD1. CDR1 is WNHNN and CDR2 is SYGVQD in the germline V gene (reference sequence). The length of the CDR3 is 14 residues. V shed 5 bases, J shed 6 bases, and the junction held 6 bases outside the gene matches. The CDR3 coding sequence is TGCGCCAGCAGTCGGGACAGGGGGGTGTCCGAGCAGTACTTC. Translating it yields CASSRDRGVSEQYF.

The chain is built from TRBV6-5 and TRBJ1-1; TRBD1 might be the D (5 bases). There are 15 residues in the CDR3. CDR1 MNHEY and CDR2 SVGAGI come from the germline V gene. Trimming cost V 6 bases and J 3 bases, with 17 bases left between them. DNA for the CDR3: TGTGCCAGCAGCTACGGGGGGAGCCGGGACACTGAAGCTTTCTTT. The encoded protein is CASSYGGSRDTEAFF.

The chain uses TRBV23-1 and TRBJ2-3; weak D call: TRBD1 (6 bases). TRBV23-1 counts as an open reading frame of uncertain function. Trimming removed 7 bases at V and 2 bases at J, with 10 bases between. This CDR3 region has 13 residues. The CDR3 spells CASKRQVTDTQYF. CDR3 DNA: TGCGCCAGCAAGCGACAGGTCACAGATACGCAGTATTTT.

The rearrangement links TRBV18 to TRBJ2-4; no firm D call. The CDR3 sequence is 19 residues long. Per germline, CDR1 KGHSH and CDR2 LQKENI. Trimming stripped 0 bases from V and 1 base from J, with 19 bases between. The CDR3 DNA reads TGTGCCAGCTCACCACCTATAACCCATGGGTTGGGGGCCAAAAACATTCAGTACTTC. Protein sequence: CASSPPITHGLGAKNIQYF.